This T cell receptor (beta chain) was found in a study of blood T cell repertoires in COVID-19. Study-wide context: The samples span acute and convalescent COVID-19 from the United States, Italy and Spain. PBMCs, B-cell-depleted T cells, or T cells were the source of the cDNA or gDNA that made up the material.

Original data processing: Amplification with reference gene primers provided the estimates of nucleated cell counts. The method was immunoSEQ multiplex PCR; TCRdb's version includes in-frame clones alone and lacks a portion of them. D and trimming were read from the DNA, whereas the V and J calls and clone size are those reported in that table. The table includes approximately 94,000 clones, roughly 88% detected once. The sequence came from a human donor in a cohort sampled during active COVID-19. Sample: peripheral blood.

CDR3 nucleotide sequence: TGTGCCAGCAGCGCTCGGACAGGGAGCACAGATACGCAGTATTTT. Protein: CASSARTGSTDTQYF. The rearrangement joins TRBV9 to TRBJ2-3, with 8 nucleotides matching TRBD1. CDR3 length: 15 amino acids. The germline V gene has CDR1 SGDLS and CDR2 YYNGEE. V gave up 3 bases and J gave up 0 bases; unmatched junction bases: 3.